This T cell receptor beta chain was identified during a study of radiotherapy plus CTLA-4 blockade in lung cancer (dated by TCRdb to 2016 to 2019). Background on the whole study: Objective responses were observed in approximately 17% of enrolled patients, and disease control was achieved in 25% to 40%.

Libraries were built with the immunoSEQ multiplex PCR assay. Entries here come from immuneACCESS through TCRdb and include only in-frame sequences with V and J called. Some clones fail to appear in such tables; in the studies checked, an unresolved V gene covers under half of the shortfall, and the cause of the remainder is unknown. The sample table lists fewer than 35,000 clones, around 74% of them with a count of one. Of the sample, about 14% is held by the ten largest clones. To note about this clone: Its antigen is not yet known. Qualities for individual bases were not recorded, and no much larger clone is one base off.

Findings and caveats that apply to the study as a whole: Increased serum interferon-beta after radiation, together with early dynamic changes in blood T cell clones, were reported to be the strongest predictors of response. After treatment with radiotherapy and ipilimumab, TCR clones that originated in tumors expanded in peripheral blood.

The study tested focal radiation therapy combined with CTLA-4 blockade (ipilimumab) in patients with chemo-refractory metastatic non-small-cell lung cancer. V trim: 6 bases; J trim: 8 bases; unmatched bases: 15. The germline V gene specifies MDHEN as CDR1 and SYDVKM as CDR2. The CDR3 measures 15 amino acids from cysteine to phenylalanine. Only the CDR3 region is kept as DNA, spanning 45 bases read in frame from base 1. The sample was peripheral blood, taken from a patient treated with radiotherapy plus ipilimumab. The sequence derives from a human donor with non-small cell lung cancer that progressed on radiotherapy plus ipilimumab. Here the chain combines TRBV28 and TRBJ1-2; the junction holds 7 bases that match TRBD1. DNA sequence: TGTGCCAGCAGCCCCACAGGGGAGGGGGCGGGAGGCTACACCTTC. Its protein is CASSPTGEGAGGYTF.